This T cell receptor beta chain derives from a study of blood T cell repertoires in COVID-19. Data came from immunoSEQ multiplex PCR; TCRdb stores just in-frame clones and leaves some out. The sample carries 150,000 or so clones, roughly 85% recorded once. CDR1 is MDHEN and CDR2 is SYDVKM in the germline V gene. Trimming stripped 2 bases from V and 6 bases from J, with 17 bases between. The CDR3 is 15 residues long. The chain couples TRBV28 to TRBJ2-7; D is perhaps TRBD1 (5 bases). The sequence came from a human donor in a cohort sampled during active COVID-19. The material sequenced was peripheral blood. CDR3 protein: CASSLTPGNMGEQYF. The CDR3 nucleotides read TGTGCCAGCAGTTTAACGCCAGGGAATATGGGCGAGCAGTACTTC.